Listed here is a single TCR beta chain. The record originates from a study of blood T cell repertoires in COVID-19. Overall study: Both acute and convalescent COVID-19 samples were obtained from the United States, Italy and Spain. The analysed material was cDNA or gDNA that came from T cells, B-cell-depleted T cells, or PBMCs.

Authors' analysis steps: Cell counts per sample came from amplifying reference gene primers. Produced via immunoSEQ multiplex PCR; TCRdb's table is partial and in-frame only. Clonal size and the V and J genes are those of that table, whereas D and trimming came from the DNA. The repertoire includes some 250,000 clones, around 88% of them detected once, and roughly 3% sits in the top ten. The receptor was isolated from a woman aged 25 to 39 who had recovered from COVID-19. Sequenced input: peripheral blood.

CDR3 nucleotide sequence: TGTGCCTGGAGTGTTTACAGGGGACGAATACCCTACGAGCAGTACTTC. It yields the protein CAWSVYRGRIPYEQYF. This rearrangement joins TRBV30 to TRBJ2-7; 7 positions match TRBD1. The V segment lost 0 bases and the J segment 2 bases; nucleotides outside the gene matches: 10. This CDR3 spans 16 amino acids. The germline V gene has CDR1 GTSNPN and CDR2 SVGIG (reference sequence).